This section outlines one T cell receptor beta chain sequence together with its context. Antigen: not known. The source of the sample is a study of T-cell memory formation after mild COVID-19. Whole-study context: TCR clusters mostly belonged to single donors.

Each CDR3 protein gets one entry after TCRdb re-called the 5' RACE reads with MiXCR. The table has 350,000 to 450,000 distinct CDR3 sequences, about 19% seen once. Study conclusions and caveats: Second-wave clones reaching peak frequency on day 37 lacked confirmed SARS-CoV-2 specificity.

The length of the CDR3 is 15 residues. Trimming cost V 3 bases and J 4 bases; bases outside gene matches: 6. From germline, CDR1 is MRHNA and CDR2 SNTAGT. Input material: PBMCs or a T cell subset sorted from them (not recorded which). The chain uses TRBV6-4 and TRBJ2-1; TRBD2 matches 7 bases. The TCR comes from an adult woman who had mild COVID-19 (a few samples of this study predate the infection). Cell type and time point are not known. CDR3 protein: CASSEGLAEYNEQFF. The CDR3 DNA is TGTGCCAGCAGTGAAGGGCTAGCGGAGTACAATGAGCAGTTCTTC.